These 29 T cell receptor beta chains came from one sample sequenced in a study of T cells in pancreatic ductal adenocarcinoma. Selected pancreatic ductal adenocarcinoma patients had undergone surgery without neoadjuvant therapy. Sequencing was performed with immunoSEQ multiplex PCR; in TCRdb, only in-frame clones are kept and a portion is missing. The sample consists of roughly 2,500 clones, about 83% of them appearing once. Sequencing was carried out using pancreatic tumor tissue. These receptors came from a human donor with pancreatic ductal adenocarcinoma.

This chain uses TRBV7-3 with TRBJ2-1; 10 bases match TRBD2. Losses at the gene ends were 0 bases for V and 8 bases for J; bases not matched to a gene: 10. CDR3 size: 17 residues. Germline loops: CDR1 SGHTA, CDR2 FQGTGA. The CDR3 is CASSLTWSASGSHEQFF. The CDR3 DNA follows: TGTGCCAGCAGCTTAACCTGGTCTGCTAGCGGGAGTCATGAGCAGTTCTTC. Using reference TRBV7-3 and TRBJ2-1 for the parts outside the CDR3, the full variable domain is GAGVSQTPSNKVTEKGKYVELRCDPISGHTALYWYRQSLGQGPEFLIYFQGTGAADDSGLPNDRFFAVRPEGSVSTLKIQRTERGDSAVYLCASSLTWSASGSHEQFFGPGTRLTVL.

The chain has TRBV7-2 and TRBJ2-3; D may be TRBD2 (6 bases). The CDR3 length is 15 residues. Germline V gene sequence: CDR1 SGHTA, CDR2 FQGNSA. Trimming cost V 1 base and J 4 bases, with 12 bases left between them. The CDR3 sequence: CASSLEAGWADTQYF. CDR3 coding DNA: TGTGCCAGCAGCTTAGAGGCGGGATGGGCAGATACGCAGTATTTT. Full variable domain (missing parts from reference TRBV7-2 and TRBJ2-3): GAGVSQSPSNKVTEKGKDVELRCDPISGHTALYWYRQSLGQGLEFLIYFQGNSAPDKSGLPSDRFSAERTGGSVSTLTIQRTQQEDSAVYLCASSLEAGWADTQYFGPGTRLTVL.

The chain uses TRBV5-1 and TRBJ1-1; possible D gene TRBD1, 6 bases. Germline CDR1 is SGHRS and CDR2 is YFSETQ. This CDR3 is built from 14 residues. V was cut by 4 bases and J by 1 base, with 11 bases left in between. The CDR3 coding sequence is TGCGCCAGCAGCCCAGGACAGTCGAACACTGAAGCTTTCTTT. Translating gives CASSPGQSNTEAFF.

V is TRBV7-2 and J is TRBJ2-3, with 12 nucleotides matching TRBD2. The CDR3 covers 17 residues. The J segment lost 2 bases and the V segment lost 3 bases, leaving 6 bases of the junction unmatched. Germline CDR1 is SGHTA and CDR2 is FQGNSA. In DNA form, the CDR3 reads TGTGCCAGCAGCTTTACGCTAGCGGGAGGGTACACAGATACGCAGTATTTT. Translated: CASSFTLAGGYTDTQYF.

CDR3 protein: CASTSGGFSNEQYF. CDR3 in DNA: TGTGCCAGCACAAGCGGGGGATTTTCCAACGAGCAGTACTTC. The chain is built from TRBV27 and TRBJ2-7, with 8 nucleotides matching TRBD2. Trimming at V came to 7 bases and at J to 5 bases, leaving 10 bases not matched to a gene. Germline-derived CDR1 and CDR2 are MNHEY and SMNVEV (reference sequence). The length of the CDR3 is 14 residues.

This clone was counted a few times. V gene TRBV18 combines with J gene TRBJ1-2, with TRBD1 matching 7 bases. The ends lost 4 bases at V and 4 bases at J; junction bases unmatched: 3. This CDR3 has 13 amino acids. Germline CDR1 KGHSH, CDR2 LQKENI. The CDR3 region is CASSLDRFYGYTF. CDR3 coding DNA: TGTGCCAGCTCACTGGACAGGTTCTATGGCTACACCTTC.

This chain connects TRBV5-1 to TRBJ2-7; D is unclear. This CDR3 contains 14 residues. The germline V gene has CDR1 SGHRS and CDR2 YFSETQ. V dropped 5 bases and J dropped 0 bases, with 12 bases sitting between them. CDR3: CASRQAVSSYEQYF. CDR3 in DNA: TGCGCCAGCAGGCAGGCCGTGAGCTCCTACGAGCAGTACTTC. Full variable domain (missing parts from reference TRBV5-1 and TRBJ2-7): KAGVTQTPRYLIKTRGQQVTLSCSPISGHRSVSWYQQTPGQGLQFLFEYFSETQRNKGNFPGRFSGRQFSNSRSEMNVSTLELGDSALYLCASRQAVSSYEQYFGPGTRLTVT.

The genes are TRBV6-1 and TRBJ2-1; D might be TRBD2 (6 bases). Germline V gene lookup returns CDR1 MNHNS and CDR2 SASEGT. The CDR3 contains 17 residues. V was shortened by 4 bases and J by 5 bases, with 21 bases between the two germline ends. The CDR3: CASSADGSGWDDNEQFF. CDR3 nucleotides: TGTGCCAGCAGTGCTGACGGGAGTGGGTGGGATGACAATGAGCAGTTCTTC.

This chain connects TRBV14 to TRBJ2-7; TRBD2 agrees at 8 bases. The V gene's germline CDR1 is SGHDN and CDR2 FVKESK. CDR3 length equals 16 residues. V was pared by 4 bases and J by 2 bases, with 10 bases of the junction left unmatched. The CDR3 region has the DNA TGTGCCAGCAGCCCGCTGGGCGGGAGGACCCCCTACGAGCAGTACTTC. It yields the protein CASSPLGGRTPYEQYF.

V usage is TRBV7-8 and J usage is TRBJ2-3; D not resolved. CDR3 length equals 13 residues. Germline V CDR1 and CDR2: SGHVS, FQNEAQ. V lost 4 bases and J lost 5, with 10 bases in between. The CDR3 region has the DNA TGTGCCAGCAGCTCCCGCGCTGAAGATACGCAGTATTTT. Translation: CASSSRAEDTQYF.

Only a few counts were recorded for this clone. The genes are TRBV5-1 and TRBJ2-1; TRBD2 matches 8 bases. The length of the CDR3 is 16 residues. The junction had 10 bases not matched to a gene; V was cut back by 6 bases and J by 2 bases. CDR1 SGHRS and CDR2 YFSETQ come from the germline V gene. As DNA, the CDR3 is TGCGCCAGCACTGGTCGGGGACTAGGGGCCTACAATGAGCAGTTCTTC. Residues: CASTGRGLGAYNEQFF.

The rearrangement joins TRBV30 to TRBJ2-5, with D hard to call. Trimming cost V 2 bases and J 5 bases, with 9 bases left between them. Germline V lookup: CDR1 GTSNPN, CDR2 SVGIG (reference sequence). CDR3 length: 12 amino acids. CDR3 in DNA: TGTGCCTGGAGTTCGCCCGGGGAGACCCAGTACTTC. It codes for CAWSSPGETQYF.

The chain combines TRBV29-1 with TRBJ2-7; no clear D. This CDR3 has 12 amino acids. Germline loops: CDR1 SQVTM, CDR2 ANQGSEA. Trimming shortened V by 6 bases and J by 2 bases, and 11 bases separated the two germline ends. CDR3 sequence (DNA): TGCAGCGTCGCCGACACCGCCTACGAGCAGTACTTC. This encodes CSVADTAYEQYF.

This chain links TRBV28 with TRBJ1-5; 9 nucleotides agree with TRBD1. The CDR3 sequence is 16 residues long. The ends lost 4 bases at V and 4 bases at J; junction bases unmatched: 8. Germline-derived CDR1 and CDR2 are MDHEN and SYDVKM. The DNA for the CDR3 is TGTGCCAGCAGTTCGGGAACAGGGGGCGCGAATCAGCCCCAGCATTTT. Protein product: CASSSGTGGANQPQHF.

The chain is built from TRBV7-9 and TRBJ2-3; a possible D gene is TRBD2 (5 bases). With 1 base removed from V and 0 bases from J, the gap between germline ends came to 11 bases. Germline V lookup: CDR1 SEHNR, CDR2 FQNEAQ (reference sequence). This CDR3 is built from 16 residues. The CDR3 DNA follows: TGTGCCAGCAGCTTAGGTCGGCTAGCTAGCACAGATACGCAGTATTTT. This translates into CASSLGRLASTDTQYF.

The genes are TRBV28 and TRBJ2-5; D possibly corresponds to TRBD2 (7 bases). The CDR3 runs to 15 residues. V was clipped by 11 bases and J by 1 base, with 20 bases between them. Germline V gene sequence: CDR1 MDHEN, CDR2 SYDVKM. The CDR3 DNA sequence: TGTGCCTCTCAAGGGGGAGGGGAGGTCCAAGAGACCCAGTACTTC. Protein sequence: CASQGGGEVQETQYF.

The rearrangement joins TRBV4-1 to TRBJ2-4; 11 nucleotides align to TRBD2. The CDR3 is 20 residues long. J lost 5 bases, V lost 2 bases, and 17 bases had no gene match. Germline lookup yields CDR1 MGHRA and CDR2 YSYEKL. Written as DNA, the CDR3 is TGCGCCAGCAGCCAAAGATTAGCGGGAGGGGGGGCTAACGCGGAAAACATTCAGTACTTC. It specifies CASSQRLAGGGANAENIQYF.

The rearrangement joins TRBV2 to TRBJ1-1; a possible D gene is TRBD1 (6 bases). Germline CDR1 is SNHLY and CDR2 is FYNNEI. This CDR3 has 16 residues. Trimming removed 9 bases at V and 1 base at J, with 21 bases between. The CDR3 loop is CARGPRGGDWNTEAFF. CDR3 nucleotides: TGTGCCAGGGGACCTAGGGGGGGAGATTGGAACACTGAAGCTTTCTTT.

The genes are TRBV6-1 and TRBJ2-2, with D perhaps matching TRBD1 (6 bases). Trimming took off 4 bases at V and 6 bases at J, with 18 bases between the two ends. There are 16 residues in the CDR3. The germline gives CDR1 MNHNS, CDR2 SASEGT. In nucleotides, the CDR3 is TGTGCCAGCAGTGCCCAGGGGCTTTCAAACCCCGGGGAGCTGTTTTTT. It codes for CASSAQGLSNPGELFF.

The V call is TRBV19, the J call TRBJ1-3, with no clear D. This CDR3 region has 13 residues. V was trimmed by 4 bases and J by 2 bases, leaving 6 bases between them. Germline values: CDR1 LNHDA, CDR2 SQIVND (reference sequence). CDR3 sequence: CASSNLAGNTIYF. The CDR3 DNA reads TGTGCCAGTAGTAACTTAGCTGGAAACACCATATATTTT.

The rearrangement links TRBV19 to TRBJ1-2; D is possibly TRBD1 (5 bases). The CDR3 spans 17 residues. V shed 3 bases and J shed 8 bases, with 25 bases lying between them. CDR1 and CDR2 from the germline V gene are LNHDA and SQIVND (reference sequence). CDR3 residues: CASSMRGEAARIRGYTF. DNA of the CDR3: TGTGCCAGTAGTATGCGGGGGGAGGCGGCCCGGATCCGCGGCTACACCTTC.

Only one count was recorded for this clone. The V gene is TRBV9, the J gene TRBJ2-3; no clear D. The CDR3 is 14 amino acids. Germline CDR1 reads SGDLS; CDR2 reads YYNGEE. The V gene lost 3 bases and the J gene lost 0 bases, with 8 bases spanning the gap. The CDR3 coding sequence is TGTGCCAGCAGCGGAGCGATCAGCACAGATACGCAGTATTTT. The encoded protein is CASSGAISTDTQYF.

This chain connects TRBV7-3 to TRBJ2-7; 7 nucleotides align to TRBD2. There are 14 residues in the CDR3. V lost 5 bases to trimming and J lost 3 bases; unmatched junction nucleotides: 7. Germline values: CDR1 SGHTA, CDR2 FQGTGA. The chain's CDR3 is CASSPGLGSYEQYF. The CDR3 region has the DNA TGTGCCAGCAGCCCCGGACTAGGGAGCTACGAGCAGTACTTC.

The CDR3 DNA is TGTGCCAGCAGCATCGTCGGGTCTACTCAGGGACTAAAAGAGACCCAGTACTTC. This gives the protein CASSIVGSTQGLKETQYF. The chain couples TRBV28 to TRBJ2-5; 7 bases map to TRBD2. Germline CDR1 is MDHEN and CDR2 is SYDVKM. V lost 6 bases, J lost 3 bases, and 19 bases stayed unmatched. CDR3 length equals 18 residues.

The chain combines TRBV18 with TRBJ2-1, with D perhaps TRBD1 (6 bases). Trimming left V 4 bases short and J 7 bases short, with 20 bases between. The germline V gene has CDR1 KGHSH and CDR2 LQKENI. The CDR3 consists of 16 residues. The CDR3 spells CASSRSRGPVVNEQFF. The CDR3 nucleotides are TGTGCCAGCTCACGCTCCAGGGGCCCCGTGGTGAATGAGCAGTTCTTC.

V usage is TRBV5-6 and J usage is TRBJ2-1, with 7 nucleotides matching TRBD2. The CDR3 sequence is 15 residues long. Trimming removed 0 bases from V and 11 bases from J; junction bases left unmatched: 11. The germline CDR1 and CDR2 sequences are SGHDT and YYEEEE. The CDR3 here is CASSLGAGVLGQQFF. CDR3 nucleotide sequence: TGTGCCAGCAGCTTGGGTGCGGGAGTACTAGGGCAGCAGTTCTTC. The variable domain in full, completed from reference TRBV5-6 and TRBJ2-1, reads DAGVTQSPTHLIKTRGQQVTLRCSPKSGHDTVSWYQQALGQGPQFIFQYYEEEERQRGNFPDRFSGHQFPNYSSELNVNALLLGDSALYLCASSLGAGVLGQQFFGPGTRLTVL.

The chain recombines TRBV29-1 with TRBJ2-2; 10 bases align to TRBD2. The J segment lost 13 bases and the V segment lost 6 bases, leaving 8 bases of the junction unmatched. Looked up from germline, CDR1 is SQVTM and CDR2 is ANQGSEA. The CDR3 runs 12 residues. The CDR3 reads CSVAGLAIGLFF. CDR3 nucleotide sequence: TGCAGCGTAGCGGGACTAGCGATAGGGCTGTTTTTT.

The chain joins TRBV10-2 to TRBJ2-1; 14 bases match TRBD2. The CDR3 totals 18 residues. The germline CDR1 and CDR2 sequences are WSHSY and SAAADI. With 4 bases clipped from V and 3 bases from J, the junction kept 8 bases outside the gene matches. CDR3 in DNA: TGCGCCAGCAGTGGATTGACTAGCGGGAGGGCTAACTACAATGAGCAGTTCTTC. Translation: CASSGLTSGRANYNEQFF.

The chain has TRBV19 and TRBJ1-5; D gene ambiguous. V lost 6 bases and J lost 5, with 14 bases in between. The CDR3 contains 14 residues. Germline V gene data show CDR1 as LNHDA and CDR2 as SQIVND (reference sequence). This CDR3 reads CASRTRRFDQPQHF. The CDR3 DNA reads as TGTGCCAGTAGGACCAGGAGGTTCGATCAGCCCCAGCATTTT.